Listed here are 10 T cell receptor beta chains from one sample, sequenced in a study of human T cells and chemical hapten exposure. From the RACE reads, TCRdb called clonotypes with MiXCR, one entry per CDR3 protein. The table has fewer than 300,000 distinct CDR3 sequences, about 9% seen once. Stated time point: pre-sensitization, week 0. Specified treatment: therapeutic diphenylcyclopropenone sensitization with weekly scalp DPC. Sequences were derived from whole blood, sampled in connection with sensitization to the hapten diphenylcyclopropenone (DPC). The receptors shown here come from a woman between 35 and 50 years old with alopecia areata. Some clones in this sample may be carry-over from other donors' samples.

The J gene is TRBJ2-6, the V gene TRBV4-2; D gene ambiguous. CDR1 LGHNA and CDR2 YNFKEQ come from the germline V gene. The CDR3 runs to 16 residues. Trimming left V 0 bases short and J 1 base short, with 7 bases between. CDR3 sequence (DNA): TGTGCCAGCAGCCAAGATTTAACATCTGGGGCCAACGTCCTGACTTTC. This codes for CASSQDLTSGANVLTF.

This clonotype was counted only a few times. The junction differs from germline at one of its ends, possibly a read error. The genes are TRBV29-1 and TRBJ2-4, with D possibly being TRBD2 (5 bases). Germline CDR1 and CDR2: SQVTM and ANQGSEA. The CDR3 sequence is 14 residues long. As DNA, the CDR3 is TGCAGCGTTGAAGAGAGTCTAGCCCAAAACATTCAGTACTTC. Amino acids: CSVEESLAQNIQYF.

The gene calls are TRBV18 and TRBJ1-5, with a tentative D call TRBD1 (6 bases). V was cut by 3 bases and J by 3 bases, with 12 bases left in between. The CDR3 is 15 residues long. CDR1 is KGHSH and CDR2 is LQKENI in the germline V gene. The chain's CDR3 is CASSPEAGANQPQHF. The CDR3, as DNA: TGTGCCAGCTCACCCGAGGCGGGGGCCAATCAGCCCCAGCATTTT.

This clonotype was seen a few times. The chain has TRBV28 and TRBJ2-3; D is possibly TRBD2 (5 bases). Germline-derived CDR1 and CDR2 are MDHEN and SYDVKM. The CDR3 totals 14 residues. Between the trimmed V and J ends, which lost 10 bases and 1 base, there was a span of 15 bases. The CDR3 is CATQTGKGTDTQYF. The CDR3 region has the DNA TGTGCCACCCAGACGGGAAAGGGCACAGATACGCAGTATTTT.

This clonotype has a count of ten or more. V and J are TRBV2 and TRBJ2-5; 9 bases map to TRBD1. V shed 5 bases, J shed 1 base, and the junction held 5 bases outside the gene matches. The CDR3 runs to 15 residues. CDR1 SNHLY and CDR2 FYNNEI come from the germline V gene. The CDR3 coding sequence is TGTGCCAGCAGTACCGGGACAGGGAGCCAAGAGACCCAGTACTTC. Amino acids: CASSTGTGSQETQYF. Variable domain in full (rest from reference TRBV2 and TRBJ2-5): EPEVTQTPSHQVTQMGQEVILRCVPISNHLYFYWYRQILGQKVEFLVSFYNNEISEKSEIFDDQFSVERPDGSNFTLKIRSTKLEDSAMYFCASSTGTGSQETQYFGPGTRLLVL.

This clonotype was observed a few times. The chain's CDR3 is CASRVGGNSNQPQHF. CDR3 coding DNA: TGTGCCAGCCGGGTAGGAGGGAATAGCAATCAGCCCCAGCATTTT. V gene TRBV6-5 combines with J gene TRBJ1-5; D is ambiguous. Germline V CDR1 and CDR2: MNHEY, SVGAGI. CDR3 size: 15 residues. The V end lost 8 bases, the J end lost 0 bases, and 14 bases lay between the germline ends.

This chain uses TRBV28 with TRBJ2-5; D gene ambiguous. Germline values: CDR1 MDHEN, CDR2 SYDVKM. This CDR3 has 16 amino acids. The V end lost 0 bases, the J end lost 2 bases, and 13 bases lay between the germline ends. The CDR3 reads CASSLWANTFQETQYF. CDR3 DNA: TGTGCCAGCAGTTTATGGGCCAACACGTTTCAAGAGACCCAGTACTTC.

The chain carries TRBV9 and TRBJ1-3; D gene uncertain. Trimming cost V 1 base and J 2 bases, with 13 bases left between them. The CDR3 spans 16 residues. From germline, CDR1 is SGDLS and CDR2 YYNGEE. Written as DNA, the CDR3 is TGTGCCAGCAGCGTAAATTCGCCGGGCGCTGGAAACACCATATATTTT. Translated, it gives CASSVNSPGAGNTIYF.

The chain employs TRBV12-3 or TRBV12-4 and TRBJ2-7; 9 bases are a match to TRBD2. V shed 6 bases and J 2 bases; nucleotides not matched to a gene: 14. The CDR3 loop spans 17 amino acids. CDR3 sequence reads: CASSEELGAGGTYEQYF. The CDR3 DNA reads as TGTGCCAGCAGCGAAGAGCTGGGAGCGGGAGGAACCTACGAGCAGTACTTC.

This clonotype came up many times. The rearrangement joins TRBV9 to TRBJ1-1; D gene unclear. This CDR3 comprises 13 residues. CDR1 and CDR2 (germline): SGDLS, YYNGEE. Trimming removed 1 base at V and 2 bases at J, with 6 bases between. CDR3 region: CASSVSANTEAFF. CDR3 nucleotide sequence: TGTGCCAGCAGCGTATCGGCCAACACTGAAGCTTTCTTT.